This T cell receptor (beta chain) stems from a study of cytomegalovirus exposure and HLA in healthy donors (dated by TCRdb to 2016 to 2017). For context, the study as a whole: The 666 repertoires of the first cohort and the approximately 130 validation repertoires were produced on the same platform, according to a later analysis. The study aimed to test whether signatures of past pathogen exposure could be identified by cataloging public T cell receptors. In addition to the first cohort of approximately 670 subjects, a separate validation cohort of 120 different subjects was used. To predict cytomegalovirus infection status, the study brought together high-throughput TCR immunosequencing, statistical association of individual TCRs with disease status, and machine learning.

As to this clone: It has no known antigen specificity. No much larger clone is present one base from it, and per-base qualities are unavailable.

Donors formed part of the validation cohort, which comprised some 120 subjects and was distinct from the first cohort of 666 subjects. The germline V gene gives CDR1 as SGHRS and CDR2 as YFSETQ. From cysteine to phenylalanine, the CDR3 is 14 amino acids long. Kept here is only the CDR3 DNA, which spans 42 bases and is read in frame from base 1. The V end loses 4 bases and the J end loses 4 bases, and a stretch of 15 bases separates them. The library was obtained by the immunoSEQ multiplex PCR assay. The original pipeline was this. A statistical classification framework was developed to diagnose cytomegalovirus status using the catalog of TCR beta chain sequences. TCRdb took over this immuneACCESS table, retaining in-frame rearrangements with V and J assigned. Such tables are incomplete; in checked studies, under half of the missing clones stem from an unresolved V gene, and the remainder is unexplained. D and trimming were read from the DNA, whereas the V and J calls and clone size are those reported in that table. This sample holds around 250,000 clones; about 90% were observed only once. Of the sample, around 3.1% falls within the top ten clones.

The study at large found these results: A later analysis lacked HLA typing for the validation cohort, so it scored co-occurrence in that cohort across all 110 or so repertoires. According to the authors, the approach could potentially be generalized to other disease states and immunological phenotypes. The study gave a list of 150 to 200 TCR beta chains associated with cytomegalovirus. Across donors, most TCR sequences were observed very rarely, whereas some public TCRs were present in many individuals. In both the original and validation cohorts, the classifier was reported to diagnose cytomegalovirus status with high specificity and sensitivity. In vitro tests confirmed that a few of the cytomegalovirus-associated TCR beta chains recognize cytomegalovirus antigens. Of the cluster scores, 85% to 95% were above 0 in a later analysis, which found that TCRs clustered in the first cohort also tended to co-occur in the 120 validation repertoires.

The V and J segments used are TRBV5-1 and TRBJ2-7; the D gene is perhaps TRBD1 or TRBD2, each of them matching over 5 bases. Sequencing was performed on PBMCs. The clonotype comes from a woman aged 30 to 39 in good health and CMV-seronegative. The CDR3 reads as follows: CASSHRGATYEQYF. Read as DNA, the sequence is TGCGCCAGCAGCCACCGGGGCGCGACTTACGAGCAGTACTTC.